The rows below give T cell receptor beta chains drawn from one sample of a study of cytomegalovirus exposure and HLA in healthy donors. Generated by immunoSEQ multiplex PCR, the TCRdb table keeps only in-frame clones and is missing some. Of 200,000 or so clones in the sample, roughly 80% were seen once. Sequenced sample: PBMCs. The receptor source for this set is a girl aged 2 to 9 in good health and CMV-seronegative. Both conserved end residues are trimmed from each CDR3. Fields, in order: J gene, V gene, CDR3 length, CDR3 protein.

TRBJ1-1	TRBV5-4	11	ASSLGGQGAAF
TRBJ1-2	TRBV2	9	ASRRNYGYT
TRBJ2-2	TRBV5-4	14	ASSWAGGQHTGELF
TRBJ2-7	TRBV2	11	ASNPTGTYEQY
TRBJ1-1	TRBV5-1	13	ASSISTGQLIEAF
TRBJ2-5	TRBV2	13	ASRDPLRGAETQY
TRBJ1-5	TRBV19	16	ASSIETGLVDSNQPQH
TRBJ2-1	TRBV7-8	15	ASSLGFSPGVYNEQF
TRBJ2-3	TRBV9	16	ASSPHRDSGGPWDTQY
TRBJ2-7	TRBV27	13	ASSAGTSVYGEQY
TRBJ2-3	TRBV7-8	12	ASSHGVDTDTQY
TRBJ1-2	TRBV6-1	13	ASSEILTGNYGYT